The rows below give T cell receptor beta chains drawn from one sample of a study of OX40 agonist ivuxolimab in advanced cancers. Data came from immunoSEQ multiplex PCR; TCRdb stores just in-frame clones and leaves some out. The table shows fewer than 100,000 clones, with 80% to 90% occurring only once. Here the sequenced sample was CD4+ or CD8+ T cells sorted from blood, taken in a trial of the OX40 agonist ivuxolimab. The origin of the receptors is an adult with an advanced solid tumor such as melanoma, head and neck, liver or kidney cancer. The CDR3 runs from the conserved cysteine through the conserved F or W. Each record gives: CDR3 protein, CDR3 DNA, clone size, D gene, V gene, J gene. D genes are given only for firm matches. A row's size may be missing; if present it is once, few, many or a size class.

CASSPKTTGSNEQFF	TGTGCCAGCTCACCAAAAACTACAGGCTCCAATGAGCAGTTCTTC	.	.	TRBV18	TRBJ2-1
CASSVLTGGTEAFF	TGTGCCAGCAGCGTACTGACGGGGGGGACGGAAGCTTTCTTT	few	.	TRBV9	TRBJ1-1
CASSTRLAEADTQYF	TGTGCCAGCAGTACTCGGCTAGCGGAGGCAGATACGCAGTATTTT	.	TRBD2	TRBV7-8	TRBJ2-3
CSVVSTGKVLSSYNEQFF	TGCAGCGTTGTTTCGACAGGTAAAGTTCTAAGCTCCTACAATGAGCAGTTCTTC	.	.	TRBV29-1	TRBJ2-1
CASSGTGGIEAFF	TGTGCTAGTTCGGGGACAGGGGGGATTGAAGCTTTCTTT	.	TRBD1	TRBV12-5	TRBJ1-1
CASTVWNSVGEAFF	TGTGCCAGTACAGTATGGAATAGCGTGGGGGAAGCTTTCTTT	once	.	TRBV19	TRBJ1-1
CASSLALRLAGGRETQYF	TGTGCCAGCAGCTTAGCCTTAAGACTAGCGGGGGGTCGGGAGACCCAGTACTTC	.	TRBD2	TRBV7-2	TRBJ2-5
CASTQNSNQPQHF	TGTGCCAGCACACAAAATAGCAATCAGCCCCAGCATTTT	.	.	TRBV6-1	TRBJ1-5
CASSLGRGGTDTQYF	TGTGCCAGCAGCTTAGGGCGCGGGGGCACAGATACGCAGTATTTT	.	.	TRBV7-6	TRBJ2-3
CASSQVSGDEQYF	TGTGCCAGCAGCCAAGTATCGGGGGACGAGCAGTACTTC	.	.	TRBV4-2	TRBJ2-7
CASRSGTENQPQHF	TGCGCCAGCAGATCCGGGACCGAGAATCAGCCCCAGCATTTT	.	.	TRBV5-1	TRBJ1-5
CASSLGRPPLNTEAFF	TGCGCCAGCAGCTTGGGGCGGCCACCCCTGAACACTGAAGCTTTCTTT	.	.	TRBV5-1	TRBJ1-1
CASSQDPDKGYTF	TGTGCCAGCAGCCAAGACCCCGACAAGGGCTACACCTTC	once	.	TRBV14	TRBJ1-2
CASSLGGGGKYQPQHF	TGTGCCAGCAGCTTAGGGGGAGGGGGAAAGTATCAGCCCCAGCATTTT	.	.	TRBV7-2	TRBJ1-5
CASSPSSGDREKLFF	TGTGCCAGCAGCCCATCATCAGGGGACCGTGAAAAACTGTTTTTT	.	.	TRBV28	TRBJ1-4
CASSQAGGTLYNEQFF	TGTGCCAGCAGCCAGGCTGGAGGTACCCTCTACAATGAGCAGTTCTTC	.	.	TRBV14	TRBJ2-1
CASSFGTDNNEQFF	TGTGCCAGCAGCTTTGGGACAGATAACAATGAGCAGTTCTTC	.	TRBD1	TRBV28	TRBJ2-1
CASLLRGGEETQYF	TGTGCCAGCTTACTAAGAGGGGGCGAAGAGACCCAGTACTTC	.	.	TRBV21-1	TRBJ2-5
CASSLGDRFSEQYF	TGCGCCAGCAGCTTGGGGGACAGGTTCAGCGAGCAGTACTTC	.	TRBD1	TRBV5-1	TRBJ2-7
CASSSSPPQLREGNEQYF	TGTGCCAGCAGCTCAAGCCCCCCCCAATTGCGGGAGGGCAACGAGCAGTACTTC	.	TRBD2	TRBV7-2	TRBJ2-7